Here is one TCR beta chain with its context. Its specific antigen is unknown. The sample holds no much larger clone one base away, and base qualities are not on file. Only healthy Caucasian donors were included. The researchers also sequenced three unrelated adults who were not twins: a male aged 18 to 29, a male aged 50 to 59, and a female aged 50 to 59. Using Miltenyi CD45RO+ enrichment and human naive T-cell isolation kits, memory (CD45RO+) and naive T cells were isolated from PBMC. These data originate in a study of identical twins (dated by TCRdb to 2016 to 2017). Context from the whole study: To test whether fetal clonotypes persist, the study used deep sequencing on TCR alpha and beta repertoires from monozygotic twins, unrelated adults of various ages, and cord blood. To rule out contamination, the twin experiments were replicated at different times with different library preparation protocols.

Overall results and qualifications from the work: Because the same donors could not be followed over many years, the conclusions relied on cross-sectional statistical analysis. Compared with coincidental sharing between unrelated individuals, out-of-frame TCR alpha sequences shared between twins had an excess of sequences with low generation probability. In monozygotic twins, recombination models systematically underestimated out-of-frame TCR alpha sharing, but the models matched the sharing seen between unrelated individuals. Invariant T cells such as MAIT and iNKT could partly confound zero-insertion analyses, although diverse VJ usage argued against such confounding for most clonotypes. The excess sharing between twins in beta out-of-frame sequences was weaker because fewer shared sequences reduced the signal-to-noise ratio. Fewer insertions were carried by abundant cord blood beta clonotypes; a weaker similar trend was observed in young adult naive repertoires, while no such trend was observed in memory repertoires.

The method was 5' RACE. This sample was sequenced with an Illumina HiSeq 2000. A universal primer binding site was added through template switching, and the final cDNA carried a unique molecular identifier so that TCR cDNA molecules could be counted accurately. Specific primers in the conserved constant-segment region were used to synthesize first-strand cDNA for the TCR alpha and beta chains. To control for contamination, every cDNA library was double barcoded, receiving both a SMART-Mk sample barcode and Illumina barcodes. TruSeq adapter sequences, together with Illumina sample barcodes, were added in two successive PCR steps. TCR alpha and beta cDNA libraries were sequenced on the Illumina HiSeq platform with custom primers. Under the source paper's analysis protocol: MiGEC was used to process raw reads and extract unique molecular identifiers, and MiXCR was used to find CDR3 positions. For each individual, recombination models were inferred using an EM algorithm with the repgenHMM and IGoR tools. Shared clonotypes were analyzed with the tcR package in R, and sharing was normalized by the product of cloneset sizes. To study raw recombination without the effects of thymic and clonal selection, out-of-frame nonproductive sequences were analyzed. TCRdb reanalyzed the raw reads on its own, using fastp at Q25 for trimming and MiXCR for clone calling, and kept in-frame beta chains. Every distinct CDR3 protein forms one entry, paired with its most common genes and DNA. These V and J calls originate from TCRdb's pipeline instead of the authors' own analysis. For this sample there are 420,000 or so distinct CDR3 sequences; approximately 17% appear just once. The biggest ten clones account for 12% of the sample.

The TCR sequence derives from a man aged 50 to 60 in good health. Sequencing input: naive T cells sorted from blood. According to the study, the label for this sample's cell subset or site signals: cells isolated with a human naive T-cell isolation kit.

The CDR3 corresponds to CASRQGVSQPQHF. At the DNA level, the sequence is TGTGCCAGCCGACAGGGTGTCAGTCAGCCCCAGCATTTT. The sequence is built from TRBV6-2 or TRBV6-3 and TRBJ1-5; TRBD1 aligns with 7 central bases. Trimmed from V: 8 bases; trimmed from J: 6 bases; junction bases lacking a gene match: 7. Sequences MNHEY (CDR1) and SVGEGT (CDR2) are obtained from the germline V gene. The cysteine opens and the phenylalanine closes a CDR3 of 13 amino acids. Only the CDR3 DNA is retained, 39 bases long and in frame from the first base.